This T cell receptor beta chain emerged from a study of blood T cell repertoires in COVID-19. In the study overall: Acute and convalescent COVID-19 samples came from the United States, Italy and Spain. Sources were T cells, B-cell-depleted T cells, or PBMCs; the material itself was cDNA or gDNA.

TCRdb's table, derived via immunoSEQ multiplex PCR, lists solely in-frame clones and lacks some. The data hold about 300,000 clones, with roughly 89% observed a single time. Participants, about 18 to 90 years old, spanned approximately 25 US areas. The recovered donors of Cohort 3 showed two negative PCRs, clearance, or symptom resolution. Trimming pared 0 bases from V and 0 bases from J, leaving 12 bases between. This CDR3 region has 15 residues. Germline CDR1 reads GTSNPN; CDR2 reads SVGIG (reference sequence). This TCR was sampled from a man aged 60 to 75 who had recovered from COVID-19. Material: PBMCs or T cells enriched from blood (not recorded which). The rearrangement uses TRBV30 and TRBJ2-7; TRBD1 might be the D (5 bases). Here the CDR3 reads CAWSVQKGPSYEQYF. The CDR3 DNA follows: TGTGCCTGGAGTGTACAAAAGGGGCCCTCCTACGAGCAGTACTTC.